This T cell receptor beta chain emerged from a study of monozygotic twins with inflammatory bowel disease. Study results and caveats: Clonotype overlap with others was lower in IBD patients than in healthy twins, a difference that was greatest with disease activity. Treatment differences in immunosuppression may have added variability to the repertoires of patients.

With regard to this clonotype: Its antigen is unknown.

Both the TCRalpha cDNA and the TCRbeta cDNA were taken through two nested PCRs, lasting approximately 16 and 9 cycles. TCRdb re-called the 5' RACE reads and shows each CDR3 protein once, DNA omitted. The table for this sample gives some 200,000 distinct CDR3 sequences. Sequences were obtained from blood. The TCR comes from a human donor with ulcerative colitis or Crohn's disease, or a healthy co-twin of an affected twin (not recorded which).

CDR3: CSAFGRQKSYEQYF. This chain links TRBV20-1 with TRBJ2-7; with no DNA, the TCRdb D assignment of TRBD2 cannot be verified. Germline CDR1 is DFQATT and CDR2 is SNEGSKA (reference sequence). The CDR3 runs to 14 residues.